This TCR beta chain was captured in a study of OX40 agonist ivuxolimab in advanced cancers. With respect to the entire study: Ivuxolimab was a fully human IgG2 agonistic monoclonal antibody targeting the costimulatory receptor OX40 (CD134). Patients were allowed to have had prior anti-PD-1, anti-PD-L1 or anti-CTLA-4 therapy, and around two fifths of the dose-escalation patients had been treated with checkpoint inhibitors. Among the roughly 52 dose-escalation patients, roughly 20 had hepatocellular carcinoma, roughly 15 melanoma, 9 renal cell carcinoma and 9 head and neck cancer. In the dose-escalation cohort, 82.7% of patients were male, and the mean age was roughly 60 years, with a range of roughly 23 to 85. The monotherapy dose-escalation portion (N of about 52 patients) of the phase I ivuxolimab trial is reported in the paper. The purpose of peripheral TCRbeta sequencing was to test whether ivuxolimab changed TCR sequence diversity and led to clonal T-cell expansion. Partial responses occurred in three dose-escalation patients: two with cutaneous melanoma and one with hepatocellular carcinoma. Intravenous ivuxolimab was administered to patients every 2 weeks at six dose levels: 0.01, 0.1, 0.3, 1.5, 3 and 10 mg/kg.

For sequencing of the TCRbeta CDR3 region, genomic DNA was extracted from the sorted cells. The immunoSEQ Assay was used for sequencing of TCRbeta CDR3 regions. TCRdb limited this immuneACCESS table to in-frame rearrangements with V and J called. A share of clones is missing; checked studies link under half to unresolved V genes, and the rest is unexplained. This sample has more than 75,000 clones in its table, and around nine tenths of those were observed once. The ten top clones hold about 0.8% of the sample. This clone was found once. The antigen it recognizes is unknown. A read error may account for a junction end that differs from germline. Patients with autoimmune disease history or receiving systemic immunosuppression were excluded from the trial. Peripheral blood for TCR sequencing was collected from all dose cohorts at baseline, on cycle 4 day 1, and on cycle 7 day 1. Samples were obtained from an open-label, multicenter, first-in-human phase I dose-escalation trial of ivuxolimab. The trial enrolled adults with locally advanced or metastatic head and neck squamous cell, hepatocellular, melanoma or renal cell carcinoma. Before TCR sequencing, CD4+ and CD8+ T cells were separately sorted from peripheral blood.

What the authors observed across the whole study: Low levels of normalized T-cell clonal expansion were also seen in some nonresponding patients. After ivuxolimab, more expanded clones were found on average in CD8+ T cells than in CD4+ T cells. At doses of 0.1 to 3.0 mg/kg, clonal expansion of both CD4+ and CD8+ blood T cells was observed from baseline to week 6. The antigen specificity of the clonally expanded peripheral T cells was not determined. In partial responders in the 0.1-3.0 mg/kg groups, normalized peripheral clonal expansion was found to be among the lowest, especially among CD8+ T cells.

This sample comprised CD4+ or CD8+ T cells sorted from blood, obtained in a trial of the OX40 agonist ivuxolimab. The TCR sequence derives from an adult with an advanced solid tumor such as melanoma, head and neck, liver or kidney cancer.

The CDR3 protein is CASSPGLYYNEQFF. The nucleotide sequence reads as follows: TGTGCTAGCAGCCCTGGACTATACTACAATGAGCAGTTCTTC. This receptor chain uses TRBV7-7 and TRBJ2-1; the best D guess is TRBD2, with 6 bases matching. Looking up the germline V gene (reference sequence) yields CDR1 SSHAT and CDR2 FNYEAQ. The CDR3, cysteine through phenylalanine, is 14 amino acids long. This entry keeps only the CDR3 DNA: 42 bases, framed from base 1.